The T cell receptor beta chain under discussion was sequenced for a study of CD8 T cells in Susac syndrome. CD8+ and CD4+ T cells circulating in blood were sequenced for TCR beta. Both CD4+ and CD8+ T cells were negatively isolated, and TEMRA cells underwent FACS enrichment. An amount of RNA that ranged from roughly 0.5 to 1 ug was reverse transcribed with random hexamers. By means of immunoSEQ multiplex PCR, TCR beta CDR3 spanning 54 Vbeta and 13 Jbeta underwent amplification. TCRdb reprocessed the immunoSEQ multiplex PCR reads with MiXCR, giving one entry per CDR3 protein. The sample lists 150,000 to 200,000 distinct CDR3 sequences; roughly 93% were seen once. The germline CDR1 and CDR2 sequences are LNHNV and YYDKDF (reference sequence). The CDR3 length is 13 residues. Trimming shortened V by 1 base and J by 3 bases, and 6 bases separated the two germline ends. This clonotype was detected once.

The chain has TRBV15 and TRBJ2-5; D is ambiguous. This receptor was taken from a human donor in good health. The sequencing input was CD4+ T cells from PBMCs. CDR3 loop: CATSRVIEETQYF. CDR3 sequence (DNA): TGTGCCACCAGCAGAGTCATCGAAGAGACCCAGTACTTC.